A selection of T cell receptor beta chains follows, all from one sample in a study of shared clonotypes between healthy human individuals. Assay used: immunoSEQ multiplex PCR; TCRdb lists only in-frame clones, some missing. The sample consists of about 460,000 clones, 60% to 80% of them appearing once. Sequenced: PBMCs. These receptors all come from a woman between 40 and 55 years old in good health. Some clones in this sample may be carry-over from other donors' samples. Each CDR3 is given with its conserved first and last residue. A D gene is named only where the DNA matches it firmly.

CASSPRQDGVEAFF | . | TRBV6-1
CASSLVSSGKGGELFF | TRBD2 | TRBV5-1
CASSFLAGANEQFF | TRBD2 | TRBV28
CASSQNTGELFF | . | TRBV4-2
CASTDSNQPQHF | . | TRBV19
CASSRDRGGTDTQYF | TRBD1 | TRBV27
CARSRDRIYEQYF | TRBD1 | TRBV5-3
CASSSTPDRAYYGYTF | TRBD1 | TRBV5-1
CASSRGTSGYGYTF | . | TRBV7-9
CAIRQGASTEAFF | TRBD1 | TRBV10-3
CASRGVSTDTQYF | TRBD2 | TRBV10-3
CASSLGLAGGGQYF | TRBD2 | TRBV5-6
CASSSGLAATDTQYF | TRBD2 | TRBV7-9
CASSSQGPSTEAFF | . | TRBV7-3
CASSVFFSAGELFF | . | TRBV6-4
CASSLSLAGSYEQYF | TRBD2 | TRBV28
CASSPGTSAKETQYF | TRBD2 | TRBV5-4
CASSFSAPGATHTDTQYF | . | TRBV7-9
CATSRDTGTGYEQYF | . | TRBV15
CASSEWTNQETQYF | . | TRBV2
CASAPDRNQPQHF | TRBD1 | TRBV6-1
CASSQDYSIDTYEQYF | . | TRBV4-2
CASSLLGQVNYEQYF | TRBD1 | TRBV28
CASSNYNEQFF | . | TRBV5-6
CASSLREGRTDTQYF | TRBD2 | TRBV4-2
CASSISSNQPQHF | . | TRBV19
CAIRATSGSYEQYF | TRBD2 | TRBV10-3
CASSKVGVPGQGTGNQPQHF | . | TRBV21-1
CASTPWGLAGGWNTGELFF | TRBD2 | TRBV19
CASTRTGGLGTEAFF | TRBD1 | TRBV6-6
CASSHERLAGHKQYF | TRBD2 | TRBV4-1
CASSIGQGRGQPQHF | TRBD1 | TRBV7-2
CATSRDRGREQYF | TRBD1 | TRBV15
CAIAWTSGMVQFF | TRBD2 | TRBV10-3
CASSLRGENEKLFF | . | TRBV28
CASSLMRQGDTGELFF | TRBD1 | TRBV5-1
CASSRTRDTQYF | TRBD2 | TRBV5-1
CASSHGLAGALGEQYF | TRBD2 | TRBV13
CASSLYPDSLMNTEAFF | . | TRBV7-8
CASSSATLEAFF | . | TRBV5-4
CASRTDRGLAQPQHF | TRBD1 | TRBV28
CASSLGTSGTYEQYF | TRBD2 | TRBV5-6
CASSASRTDTQYF | . | TRBV27
CASSYSNRGRYGYTF | TRBD1 | TRBV6-7
CATPAGGGSNQPQHF | TRBD1 | TRBV10-1
CASNRGGLAGGDEQFF | TRBD2 | TRBV5-4
CASSQAGYSYEQYF | TRBD2 | TRBV7-8
CAWSTTTGELFF | . | TRBV30
CAWSVNEQFF | . | TRBV30